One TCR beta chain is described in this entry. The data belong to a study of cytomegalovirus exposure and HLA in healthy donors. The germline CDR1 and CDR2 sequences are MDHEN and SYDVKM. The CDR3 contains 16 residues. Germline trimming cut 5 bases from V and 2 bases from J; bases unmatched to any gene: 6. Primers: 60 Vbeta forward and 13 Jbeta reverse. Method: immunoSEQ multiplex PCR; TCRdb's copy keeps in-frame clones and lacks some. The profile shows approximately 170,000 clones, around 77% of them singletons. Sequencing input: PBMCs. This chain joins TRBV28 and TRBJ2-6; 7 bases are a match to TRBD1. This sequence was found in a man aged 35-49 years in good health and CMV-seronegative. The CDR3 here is CASSEQDRAGANVLTF. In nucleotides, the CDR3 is TGTGCCAGCAGTGAACAAGACAGGGCTGGGGCCAACGTCCTGACTTTC.